There are many counts of the clone carrying this T cell receptor beta chain. Antigen specificity is unknown. From RNA, the CDR3 regions of TCR beta chains were amplified and sequenced. HTBI primers served in a first-round RT-PCR, which a second-round multiplex PCR followed. MiXCR, applied by TCRdb to the multiplex PCR reads, yields one record per CDR3 protein. The table shows about 500,000 distinct CDR3 sequences, with around 15% occurring only once. The sample originates from a study of Graves' ophthalmopathy and Graves' hyperthyroidism. On the study more broadly: Peripheral blood samples were taken at initial diagnosis, before any treatment.

Moderate-to-severe activity, CAS ≥3, NOSPECS ≥4 and duration under 3 months were recorded for donors with ophthalmopathy. Study-level results: The model reached around 70% sensitivity and about 72% specificity for predicting ophthalmopathy progression. Most expanded thyroid clonotypes above 0.001 frequency also appeared in blood.

V gave up 5 bases and J gave up 4 bases; unmatched junction bases: 14. The CDR3 is 17 amino acids. V gene TRBV12-3 or TRBV12-4 combines with J gene TRBJ2-5; TRBD2 matches at 9 bases. The receptor was derived from a woman aged 25 to 39 with Graves' ophthalmopathy. The sequencing sample was made of blood. Here the CDR3 DNA reads TGTGCCAGCAGTCCCGAGGGACTAGCCCAGGGGGTAGAGACCCAGTACTTC. Translated: CASSPEGLAQGVETQYF.